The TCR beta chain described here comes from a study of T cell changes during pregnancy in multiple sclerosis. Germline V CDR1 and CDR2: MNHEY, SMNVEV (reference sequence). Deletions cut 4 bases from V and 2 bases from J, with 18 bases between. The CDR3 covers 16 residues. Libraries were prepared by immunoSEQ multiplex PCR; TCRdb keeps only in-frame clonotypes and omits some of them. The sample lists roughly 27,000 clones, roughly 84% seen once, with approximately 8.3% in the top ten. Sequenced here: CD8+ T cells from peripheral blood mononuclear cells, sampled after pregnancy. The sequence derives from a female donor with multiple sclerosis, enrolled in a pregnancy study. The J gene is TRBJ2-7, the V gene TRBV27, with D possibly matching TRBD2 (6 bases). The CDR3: CASSSPGAGGAYEQYF. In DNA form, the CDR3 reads TGTGCCAGCAGTTCTCCCGGGGCCGGAGGGGCCTACGAGCAGTACTTC.